This T cell receptor (beta chain) was obtained from a study of metastatic and nonmetastatic thyroid tumors. Background on the study: Repertoire comparisons spanned blood and tumor or nodule tissue from malignant and benign thyroid patients. Findings of the study overall: Within blood and tumor, benign nodules reportedly had significantly lower TCR beta diversity than malignant thyroid tumors did.

This clone was recorded at least ten times. The antigen remains undetermined. The CDR3 covers 15 residues. V lost 0 bases and J 7 bases, leaving 14 bases between the germline ends. From germline, CDR1 is SGHDT and CDR2 YYEEEE. TCRdb reanalyzed the PCR reads with MiXCR. The table shows some 5,700 clones, with 33% occurring only once. Thyroid surgery was performed in patients who had received no treatment beforehand. The chain links TRBV5-6 to TRBJ2-1, with D perhaps TRBD2 (7 bases). Sequencing was performed on adjacent normal tissue. The sequence was collected from a male donor with papillary thyroid cancer or a benign thyroid nodule (not recorded which). Some clones in this sample may be carry-over from other donors' samples. As DNA, the CDR3 is TGTGCCAGCAGCTTGGGTGGGGGGGCACGGAATGAGCAGTTCTTC. Amino acids: CASSLGGGARNEQFF.